This TCR beta chain was sequenced in a study of cytomegalovirus exposure and HLA in healthy donors. Across the whole study: Around 190 million T cells yielded approximately 100 million unique TCR beta sequences, as an earlier analysis found.

The study, taken as a whole, reports: Earlier analysis yielded a pattern in which most TCR beta V segments were productive about 90% or about 30% of the time.

PCR amplification relied on 60 Vbeta primers (plus 13 Jbeta primers). The data were produced by immunoSEQ multiplex PCR, yet TCRdb's version contains in-frame clones alone and is incomplete. This sample has about 140,000 clones, with 70% to 80% found just once. As regards this clone: The antigen is unknown.

This CDR3 comprises 14 residues. CDR1 and CDR2 from the germline V gene are SGHDN and FVKESK. V dropped 5 bases and J dropped 0 bases, with 11 bases sitting between them. This sequence was found in a female donor in good health and CMV-seronegative. The rearrangement links TRBV14 to TRBJ2-7; TRBD2 is a possible D gene (5 bases). The sample comprised PBMCs. The CDR3 sequence is CASSARTYSYEQYF. In DNA, the CDR3 is TGTGCCAGCAGCGCGAGGACTTACTCCTACGAGCAGTACTTC.